This note documents a single T cell receptor (beta chain) sequence. This CDR3 has 15 residues. Germline CDR1 and CDR2: SEHNR and FQNEAQ (reference sequence). Trimming removed 1 base from V and 2 bases from J, with 11 bases in between. This entry belongs to a study of blood T cell repertoires in COVID-19. Study background: From T cells, B-cell-depleted T cells, or PBMCs came the material, which was cDNA or gDNA.

Authors' processing steps: Reference gene primer amplification gave estimated nucleated cell counts. TCRdb keeps only in-frame clones here, not all; method: immunoSEQ multiplex PCR. For V, J and clone size, that table is used; D and trimming come from the DNA. The top ten hold just over 2.5% of the sample, which has about 150,000 clones, about 87% seen once. This sequence joins TRBV7-9 and TRBJ1-2, with a tentative D call TRBD1 (6 bases). Material: peripheral blood. The receptor was derived from an elderly woman with COVID-19, enrolled during active disease. The CDR3 DNA is TGTGCCAGCAGCTTAGATAGACAGGCCAACTATGGCTACACCTTC. Translated, it gives CASSLDRQANYGYTF.